Below are 21 T cell receptor beta chains sequenced from a single sample in a study of beta chain features in type 1 diabetes. For these receptors, no antigen is known. Findings of the study overall: People with Type 1 diabetes carried modestly yet significantly shorter TCRB CDR3s in all four CD4+ subsets.

Expressed TCRB transcripts were sequenced because the isolated RNA had all been reverse transcribed beforehand. Here immunoSEQ multiplex PCR was the method, and the copy in TCRdb shows in-frame clones only, minus some. This sample yields 150,000 to 170,000 clones, of which 10% are seen a single time; more than 0.4% belongs to the top ten. Source material: central memory CD4+ T cells from blood. These receptors originate from a man aged 25-45 years with type 1 diabetes.

This clone occurred a few times. The V and J genes are TRBV5-1 and TRBJ2-7, with TRBD2 matching 10 bases. The CDR3 loop spans 15 amino acids. The ends lost 5 bases at V and 5 bases at J; junction bases unmatched: 10. Germline lookup yields CDR1 SGHRS and CDR2 YFSETQ. CDR3: CASSQSSGRINEQYF. DNA for the CDR3: TGCGCCAGCAGTCAGAGTAGCGGGAGGATAAACGAGCAGTACTTC.

This clone occurred a few times. This chain links TRBV6-1 with TRBJ2-3, with D unclear. The V end lost 0 bases, the J end lost 0 bases, and 7 bases lay between the germline ends. The CDR3 consists of 15 residues. CDR1 MNHNS and CDR2 SASEGT come from the germline V gene. The CDR3 loop is CASSEAVSSTDTQYF. The CDR3 DNA reads TGTGCCAGCAGTGAAGCCGTATCTAGCACAGATACGCAGTATTTT.

Only a few counts were recorded for this clone. The gene calls are TRBV5-1 and TRBJ2-1; 14 bases are shared with TRBD2. Germline trimming cut 4 bases from V and 3 bases from J; bases unmatched to any gene: 9. The V gene's germline CDR1 is SGHRS and CDR2 YFSETQ. The CDR3 has 18 residues. The CDR3 sequence is CASSRGLAGGQNYNEQFF. For the CDR3, the DNA is TGCGCCAGCAGCCGCGGACTAGCGGGAGGCCAGAACTACAATGAGCAGTTCTTC.

This clone has only a few counts. Other DNA sequences in the same sample also yield this CDR3. The chain joins TRBV9 to TRBJ1-1; 9 nucleotides match TRBD1. CDR1 is SGDLS and CDR2 is YYNGEE in the germline V gene. Trimming removed 4 bases from V and 0 bases from J; junction bases left unmatched: 4. This CDR3 spans 15 amino acids. For the CDR3, the DNA is TGTGCCAGCAGCCCCCGGACAGGGGTGAACACTGAAGCTTTCTTT. It encodes CASSPRTGVNTEAFF. Based on the CDR3 plus reference TRBV9 and TRBJ1-1, the full variable domain is DSGVTQTPKHLITATGQRVTLRCSPRSGDLSVYWYQQSLDQGLQFLIQYYNGEERAKGNILERFSAQQFPDLHSELNLSSLELGDSALYFCASSPRTGVNTEAFFGQGTRLTVV.

In this sample, this clone turned up a few times. V usage is TRBV25-1 and J usage is TRBJ2-1; tentatively, D is TRBD1 (6 bases). Per the germline V gene, CDR1 is MGHDK and CDR2 is SYGVNS. The length of the CDR3 is 15 residues. V dropped 6 bases and J dropped 10 bases, with 22 bases sitting between them. The CDR3 nucleotides are TGTGCCAGCAGCTTGGGTACAGGGAGTTGGGGAGAGCAGTTCTTC. Translation: CASSLGTGSWGEQFF.

The sample holds many counts of this clone. V is TRBV19 and J is TRBJ2-1; 7 positions agree with TRBD1. The length of the CDR3 is 12 residues. Germline CDR1 and CDR2: LNHDA and SQIVND (reference sequence). V lost 5 bases to trimming and J lost 10 bases; unmatched junction nucleotides: 5. The CDR3: CASSGTEREQFF. Here the CDR3 DNA reads TGTGCCAGTAGTGGGACAGAACGCGAGCAGTTCTTC.

This clone has more than one count but fewer than ten. The rearrangement uses TRBV19 and TRBJ2-1; TRBD2 matches 12 bases. V lost 3 bases and J lost 10; bases outside the gene matches: 7. CDR1 and CDR2 from the germline V gene are LNHDA and SQIVND (reference sequence). This CDR3 contains 15 residues. CDR3 protein: CASSMTSGRAAEQFF. The CDR3 DNA reads TGTGCCAGTAGTATGACTAGCGGGAGAGCGGCGGAGCAGTTCTTC.

The genes are TRBV7-2 and TRBJ2-1, with 9 bases identical to TRBD2. Unmatched junction bases numbered 12, after V lost 5 bases and J lost 7 bases. This CDR3 region has 16 residues. CDR1 is SGHTA, CDR2 FQGNSA, per germline. For the CDR3, the DNA is TGTGCCAGCAGCCCTATTGGGCGGGAGGGCACAAATGAGCAGTTCTTC. Translated, it gives CASSPIGREGTNEQFF.

This chain links TRBV19 with TRBJ1-1; 7 nucleotides agree with TRBD1. The CDR3 sequence is 16 residues long. Germline-derived CDR1 and CDR2 are LNHDA and SQIVND (reference sequence). V lost 5 bases to trimming and J lost 1 base; unmatched junction nucleotides: 10. The CDR3 reads CASSPSTGLKNTEAFF. The CDR3, as DNA: TGTGCCAGTAGTCCTTCGACAGGGCTAAAGAACACTGAAGCTTTCTTT.

This clone was picked up a small number of times. The gene calls are TRBV27 and TRBJ2-6, with unresolved D. The CDR3 spans 14 residues. The V gene's germline CDR1 is MNHEY and CDR2 SMNVEV (reference sequence). Deletions cut 3 bases from V and 0 bases from J, with 3 bases between. The CDR3 is CASSLSSGANVLTF. CDR3 sequence (DNA): TGTGCCAGCAGTTTGAGCTCTGGGGCCAACGTCCTGACTTTC.

Here the CDR3 reads CASSPGQGMNTEAFF. DNA for the CDR3: TGTGCCAGCAGCCCCGGACAGGGGATGAACACTGAAGCTTTCTTT. V and J are TRBV11-2 and TRBJ1-1, with 9 bases lining up with TRBD1. This CDR3 region has 15 residues. Germline trimming cut 5 bases from V and 0 bases from J; bases unmatched to any gene: 4. Germline V gives CDR1 SGHAT, CDR2 FQNNGV.

The rearrangement joins TRBV4-1 to TRBJ2-1; 7 nucleotides match TRBD1. V lost 4 bases and J lost 0; bases outside the gene matches: 9. This CDR3 comprises 17 residues. Per the germline V gene, CDR1 is MGHRA and CDR2 is YSYEKL. The CDR3 DNA sequence: TGCGCCAGCAGCCCAACATTACAGGGGAGCTCCTACAATGAGCAGTTCTTC. As protein: CASSPTLQGSSYNEQFF.

This clone appeared a few times. V is TRBV7-2 and J is TRBJ2-1, with a possible D match to TRBD1 (6 bases). CDR1 SGHTA and CDR2 FQGNSA come from the germline V gene. This CDR3 contains 12 residues. V lost 4 bases, J lost 14 bases, and 15 bases lay in between. The CDR3 here is CASSSYRAQEFF. The CDR3 DNA is TGTGCCAGCAGCTCATACAGGGCACAGGAGTTCTTC.

This clone was observed a handful of times. V gene TRBV7-2 combines with J gene TRBJ2-7; TRBD2 matches at 8 bases. Looked up from germline, CDR1 is SGHTA and CDR2 is FQGNSA. The CDR3 contains 16 residues. V gave up 5 bases and J gave up 1 base; unmatched junction bases: 10. The CDR3: CASSPLSGSLSYEQYF. Here the CDR3 DNA reads TGTGCCAGCAGCCCCCTGAGCGGGAGTCTGTCCTACGAGCAGTACTTC. Full variable domain (remainder filled in from reference TRBV7-2 and TRBJ2-7): GAGVSQSPSNKVTEKGKDVELRCDPISGHTALYWYRQSLGQGLEFLIYFQGNSAPDKSGLPSDRFSAERTGGSVSTLTIQRTQQEDSAVYLCASSPLSGSLSYEQYFGPGTRLTVT.

The genes are TRBV7-8 and TRBJ2-3, with D tentatively TRBD2 (5 bases). The CDR3 has 14 amino acids. Trimming left V 3 bases short and J 0 bases short, with 7 bases between. The germline V gene encodes CDR1 SGHVS and CDR2 FQNEAQ. The CDR3 sequence is CASSFEGSTDTQYF. The CDR3, as DNA: TGTGCCAGCAGCTTTGAGGGAAGCACAGATACGCAGTATTTT.

This clone occurred a few times. V is TRBV15 and J is TRBJ2-4; 7 bases are a match to TRBD1. V lost 1 base to trimming and J lost 1 base; unmatched junction nucleotides: 1. The CDR3 contains 15 residues. Per the germline V gene, CDR1 is LNHNV and CDR2 is YYDKDF (reference sequence). CDR3 sequence: CATSRAGGAKNIQYF. CDR3 nucleotide sequence: TGTGCCACCAGCAGAGCAGGGGGTGCCAAAAACATTCAGTACTTC.

The chain employs TRBV5-6 and TRBJ2-5, with D perhaps matching TRBD2 (5 bases). Between the trimmed V and J ends, which lost 3 bases and 4 bases, there was a span of 16 bases. The CDR3 runs to 15 residues. CDR1 is SGHDT, CDR2 YYEEEE, per germline. In DNA, the CDR3 is TGTGCCAGCAGCTCCCAGCGGTCCGGCGGAGAGACCCAGTACTTC. Its translation: CASSSQRSGGETQYF.

In regard to this clone: Germline and junction disagree at one end, which may indicate a read error. The CDR3, as DNA: TGCGGCGCGGGGAGCTCTGGGGCCAACGTCCTGACTTTC. As protein: CGAGSSGANVLTF. This chain links TRBV30 with TRBJ2-6, with D possibly being TRBD2 (6 bases). Germline lookup yields CDR1 GTSNPN and CDR2 SVGIG (reference sequence). The CDR3 length is 13 residues.

The V call is TRBV2, the J call TRBJ2-6; 8 bases agree with TRBD1. V shed 10 bases, J shed 6 bases, and the junction held 8 bases outside the gene matches. Germline loops: CDR1 SNHLY, CDR2 FYNNEI. The CDR3 is made up of 14 amino acids. CDR3 DNA sequence: TGTGCCACTACCTCGGGACAGGCGGCCAACGTCCTGACTTTC. This translates into CATTSGQAANVLTF.

The chain couples TRBV30 to TRBJ2-2; the match to TRBD2 covers 8 bases. The CDR3 has 13 residues. The germline gives CDR1 GTSNPN, CDR2 SVGIG (reference sequence). V shed 4 bases, J shed 7 bases, and the junction held 5 bases outside the gene matches. CDR3: CAWTGRAIGELFF. The CDR3 nucleotides read TGTGCCTGGACCGGGAGGGCCATCGGGGAGCTGTTTTTT.

This clone was observed a few times. The chain uses TRBV7-2 and TRBJ1-1, with D perhaps TRBD1 (5 bases). Germline CDR1 SGHTA, CDR2 FQGNSA. This CDR3 comprises 15 residues. V was trimmed by 1 base and J by 4 bases, leaving 13 bases between them. The CDR3 coding sequence is TGTGCCAGCAGCTTAGTGGGGGTCGGGGGCACTGAAGCTTTCTTT. Protein: CASSLVGVGGTEAFF.